The rows below give T cell receptor beta chains drawn from one sample of a study of T cell repertoires in cytomegalovirus infection. TCRdb ran MiXCR on the reads and lists one entry per CDR3 protein. Of fewer than 200,000 distinct CDR3 sequences in the sample, approximately 20% were seen once. Sequenced: PBMCs. The source is a human donor in good health (CMV status not recorded). Some clones in this sample may be carry-over from other donors' samples. The CDR3 runs from the conserved cysteine through the conserved F or W. A D gene is named only where the DNA matches it firmly. The size entry is marked missing in some rows and otherwise reads once, few, many or a size class.

clone size: many
V gene: TRBV7-9
D gene: TRBD1
J gene: TRBJ1-1
CDR3 DNA: TGTGCCAGCAGCTTACAGGGGGCTGTCACTGAAGCTTTCTTT
CDR3 protein: CASSLQGAVTEAFF

clone size: .
V gene: TRBV7-9
D gene: .
J gene: TRBJ1-1
CDR3 DNA: TGTGCCAGCAGCTCTCGCGGGGGGAGGGAGAACACTGAAGCTTTCTTT
CDR3 protein: CASSSRGGRENTEAFF

clone size: .
V gene: TRBV6-2/TRBV6-3
D gene: .
J gene: TRBJ1-5
CDR3 DNA: TGTGCCAGCAGTTTCGACCCTCCAGGGAGTAGTCAGCCCCAGCATTTT
CDR3 protein: CASSFDPPGSSQPQHF

clone size: .
V gene: TRBV7-9
D gene: .
J gene: TRBJ1-1
CDR3 DNA: TGTGCCAGCAGCCGTACCCAGGACAGCACTGAAGCTTTCTTT
CDR3 protein: CASSRTQDSTEAFF

clone size: few
V gene: TRBV7-6
D gene: TRBD1
J gene: TRBJ2-7
CDR3 DNA: TGTGCCAGCAGCCGAGACAGGGGAGGCTACGAGCAGTACTTC
CDR3 protein: CASSRDRGGYEQYF

clone size: few
V gene: TRBV19
D gene: .
J gene: TRBJ1-5
CDR3 DNA: TGTGCCAGTCGGCCAGCCGCGGGCAATCAGCCCCAGCATTTT
CDR3 protein: CASRPAAGNQPQHF

clone size: many
V gene: TRBV7-2
D gene: .
J gene: TRBJ2-7
CDR3 DNA: TGTGCCAGCAGCCAGAACAGGGTCGAGCAGTACTTC
CDR3 protein: CASSQNRVEQYF

clone size: few
V gene: TRBV23-1
D gene: .
J gene: TRBJ2-1
CDR3 DNA: TGCGCCACAAGACTCCCAGGGCCATACAATGAGCAGTTCTTC
CDR3 protein: CATRLPGPYNEQFF

clone size: .
V gene: TRBV12-3/TRBV12-4
D gene: .
J gene: TRBJ1-2
CDR3 DNA: TGTGCCAGCAGTTTATTGGGCCCGGGAGGCGGCTACACCTTC
CDR3 protein: CASSLLGPGGGYTF

clone size: .
V gene: TRBV7-9
D gene: .
J gene: TRBJ2-1
CDR3 DNA: TGTGCCAGCCGCCAGGGAAAGGGCAGCGTCAATGAGCAGTTCTTC
CDR3 protein: CASRQGKGSVNEQFF

clone size: many
V gene: TRBV2
D gene: .
J gene: TRBJ1-2
CDR3 DNA: TGTGCCAGCAGTGATGCTCAGATCTATGGCTACACCTTC
CDR3 protein: CASSDAQIYGYTF

clone size: few
V gene: TRBV28
D gene: .
J gene: TRBJ2-3
CDR3 DNA: TGTGCCAGCAGTTGGATTACAGATACGCAGTATTTT
CDR3 protein: CASSWITDTQYF

clone size: few
V gene: TRBV19
D gene: TRBD2
J gene: TRBJ2-1
CDR3 DNA: TGTGCCAGTAGTCCTTTTCTAAGCGGGAGCTCCTACAATGAGCAGTTCTTC
CDR3 protein: CASSPFLSGSSYNEQFF

clone size: .
V gene: TRBV5-1
D gene: .
J gene: TRBJ1-2
CDR3 DNA: TGCGCCAGCAGCGAGGACGCAAACTATGGCTACACCTTC
CDR3 protein: CASSEDANYGYTF

clone size: .
V gene: TRBV6-1
D gene: .
J gene: TRBJ2-7
CDR3 DNA: TGTGCCAGCAGTGAGGCGGGATTGGACTACGAGCAGTACTTC
CDR3 protein: CASSEAGLDYEQYF

clone size: many
V gene: TRBV11-3
D gene: .
J gene: TRBJ2-7
CDR3 DNA: TGTGCCAGCAGCTTAGAGGGCAGCTCCTACGAGCAGTACTTC
CDR3 protein: CASSLEGSSYEQYF

clone size: .
V gene: TRBV27
D gene: TRBD1
J gene: TRBJ2-7
CDR3 DNA: TGTGCCAGCAGTTTGGGGACAGGGGCCTACGAGCAGTACTTC
CDR3 protein: CASSLGTGAYEQYF

clone size: many
V gene: TRBV7-2
D gene: .
J gene: TRBJ2-1
CDR3 DNA: TGTGCCAGCAGCCTAGTGCGGGCCAGTGAGCAGTTCTTC
CDR3 protein: CASSLVRASEQFF

clone size: many
V gene: TRBV7-9
D gene: TRBD2
J gene: TRBJ2-3
CDR3 DNA: TGTGCCAGCAGCTTAAAGGCCAAGACTAGCGCAACAGATACGCAGTATTTT
CDR3 protein: CASSLKAKTSATDTQYF

clone size: few
V gene: TRBV18
D gene: .
J gene: TRBJ1-1
CDR3 DNA: TGTGCCAGCTCACCACCGACTAACACTGAAGCTTTCTTT
CDR3 protein: CASSPPTNTEAFF

clone size: .
V gene: TRBV28
D gene: TRBD1
J gene: TRBJ2-7
CDR3 DNA: TGTGCCACCCGACAGGGGTCCTACGAGCAGTACTTC
CDR3 protein: CATRQGSYEQYF

clone size: few
V gene: TRBV15
D gene: .
J gene: TRBJ2-3
CDR3 DNA: TGTGCCACCAGCAGAGGAGACGGCAGGGGCACAGATACGCAGTATTTT
CDR3 protein: CATSRGDGRGTDTQYF

clone size: .
V gene: TRBV24-1
D gene: .
J gene: TRBJ2-1
CDR3 DNA: TGTGCCACCAGTGAGCTCGATACAGGGAGCCATGAGCAGTTCTTC
CDR3 protein: CATSELDTGSHEQFF

clone size: .
V gene: TRBV5-1
D gene: TRBD2
J gene: TRBJ2-3
CDR3 DNA: TGCGCCAGCAGCAATGTAGCGGGAAGCAGCACAGATACGCAGTATTTT
CDR3 protein: CASSNVAGSSTDTQYF

clone size: few
V gene: TRBV7-2
D gene: TRBD1
J gene: TRBJ2-5
CDR3 DNA: TGTGCCAGCAGAGGACAGGCTCAGGCGACCCAGTACTTC
CDR3 protein: CASRGQAQATQYF

clone size: many
V gene: TRBV7-2
D gene: .
J gene: TRBJ2-7
CDR3 DNA: TGTGCCAGCAGCTTCCGAGAAAACTCCTACGAGCAGTACTTC
CDR3 protein: CASSFRENSYEQYF

clone size: .
V gene: TRBV10-3
D gene: .
J gene: TRBJ2-7
CDR3 DNA: TGTGCCATCAGAACTGGAGCCGGCGAGCAGTACTTC
CDR3 protein: CAIRTGAGEQYF

clone size: once
V gene: TRBV5-4
D gene: TRBD1
J gene: TRBJ1-2
CDR3 DNA: TGTGCCAGCAGCCCCTATAGACAGGGAAACTATGGCTACACCTTC
CDR3 protein: CASSPYRQGNYGYTF

clone size: .
V gene: TRBV2
D gene: .
J gene: TRBJ2-3
CDR3 DNA: TGTGCCAGCAGTGAGGTAGCGGAGGCAAGCACAGATACGCAGTATTTT
CDR3 protein: CASSEVAEASTDTQYF

clone size: .
V gene: TRBV20-1
D gene: .
J gene: TRBJ2-1
CDR3 DNA: TGCAGTGCTAGAGACGCTCTCTACAATGAGCAGTTCTTC
CDR3 protein: CSARDALYNEQFF

clone size: few
V gene: TRBV25-1
D gene: .
J gene: TRBJ2-7
CDR3 DNA: TGTGCCAGCAGTGAGAAGGGGAAGGGGGAGCAGTACTTC
CDR3 protein: CASSEKGKGEQYF

clone size: .
V gene: TRBV25-1
D gene: TRBD1
J gene: TRBJ2-4
CDR3 DNA: TGTGCCAGCAGTGACGACAGGGTGGACATTCAGTACTTC
CDR3 protein: CASSDDRVDIQYF

clone size: .
V gene: TRBV5-4
D gene: .
J gene: TRBJ2-3
CDR3 DNA: TGTGCCAGCTCTCATCCACCTACCCCAGATACGCAGTATTTT
CDR3 protein: CASSHPPTPDTQYF

clone size: many
V gene: TRBV5-6
D gene: TRBD2
J gene: TRBJ2-2
CDR3 DNA: TGTGCCAGCAGCTTGTGGACTGTCGGGGGGGACACCGGGGAGCTGTTTTTT
CDR3 protein: CASSLWTVGGDTGELFF

clone size: many
V gene: TRBV28
D gene: .
J gene: TRBJ2-1
CDR3 DNA: TGTGCCAGCAGCCTCGCCGGCTTCTACAATGAGCAGTTCTTC
CDR3 protein: CASSLAGFYNEQFF

clone size: .
V gene: TRBV20-1
D gene: TRBD2
J gene: TRBJ2-7
CDR3 DNA: TGCAGTGCTACTGGCTGGGGGCTAGCGGGAGGCGAGCAGTACTTC
CDR3 protein: CSATGWGLAGGEQYF

clone size: few
V gene: TRBV5-1
D gene: TRBD1
J gene: TRBJ2-7
CDR3 DNA: TGCGCCAGCAGCGCCTCCGGGACAGGGAACTACGAGCAGTACTTC
CDR3 protein: CASSASGTGNYEQYF

clone size: .
V gene: TRBV6-6
D gene: .
J gene: TRBJ1-6
CDR3 DNA: TGTGCCAGCAGTATTACACAGGTCTTCGGGTCACCCCTCCACTTT
CDR3 protein: CASSITQVFGSPLHF

clone size: few
V gene: TRBV6-5
D gene: .
J gene: TRBJ2-7
CDR3 DNA: TGTGCCAGCACCAAAGGGGTTTTCTACGAGCAGTACTTC
CDR3 protein: CASTKGVFYEQYF

clone size: few
V gene: TRBV28
D gene: .
J gene: TRBJ1-6
CDR3 DNA: TGTGCCAGCAGTTTAAGTCAGAATTCACCCCTCCACTTT
CDR3 protein: CASSLSQNSPLHF

clone size: few
V gene: TRBV27
D gene: .
J gene: TRBJ2-7
CDR3 DNA: TGTGCCAGCAGTTTAACCAGGTTCTACGAGCAGTACTTC
CDR3 protein: CASSLTRFYEQYF

clone size: few
V gene: TRBV29-1
D gene: .
J gene: TRBJ1-2
CDR3 DNA: TGCAGCGTTGAAGATACATCCAGGGACTATGGCTACACCTTC
CDR3 protein: CSVEDTSRDYGYTF

clone size: .
V gene: TRBV28
D gene: .
J gene: TRBJ2-1
CDR3 DNA: TGTGCCAGCAGTCCAGGGACCCCTTTCTCCTACAATGAGCAGTTCTTC
CDR3 protein: CASSPGTPFSYNEQFF

clone size: few
V gene: TRBV2
D gene: .
J gene: TRBJ2-3
CDR3 DNA: TGTGCCAGCAGTCAAGAGGGCGACTACACAGATACGCAGTATTTT
CDR3 protein: CASSQEGDYTDTQYF

clone size: few
V gene: TRBV14
D gene: .
J gene: TRBJ1-4
CDR3 DNA: TGTGCCAGCAGCCAAACGGGGACACTCAGATCTGAAAAACTGTTTTTT
CDR3 protein: CASSQTGTLRSEKLFF

clone size: few
V gene: TRBV6-1
D gene: .
J gene: TRBJ2-2
CDR3 DNA: TGTGCCAGCAGTGAAGATTGGGTAGCGAACACCGGGGAGCTGTTTTTT
CDR3 protein: CASSEDWVANTGELFF